This T cell receptor (beta chain) was retrieved from a study of long-term antiretroviral therapy in people with HIV. V lost 5 bases to trimming and J lost 2 bases, with 10 bases between them. This CDR3 comprises 13 residues. CDR1 and CDR2 (germline): SGHTA, FQGTGA. This was the immunoSEQ v3.0 assay at survey level. Produced via immunoSEQ multiplex PCR; TCRdb's table is partial and in-frame only. The profile shows some 40,000 clones, 80% to 85% of them singletons. The chain has TRBV7-3 and TRBJ2-7; D may be TRBD2 (5 bases). This clonotype was obtained from a man younger than 35 with HIV. The sample consisted of unsorted PBMCs, taken 1 year after starting antiretroviral therapy. As DNA, the CDR3 is TGTGCCAGCAGCCTCGGGCGGGCCTACGAGCAGTACTTC. Protein: CASSLGRAYEQYF.